These T cell receptor beta chains were read from a single sample in a study of blood T cell repertoires in COVID-19. Sequencing was performed with immunoSEQ multiplex PCR; in TCRdb, only in-frame clones are kept and a portion is missing. The table lists about 300,000 clones, roughly 83% of them singletons. The sample comprised peripheral blood. The source of these receptors is a woman between 50 and 59 years old with acute or convalescent COVID-19. Both conserved end residues are part of each CDR3. A D gene is named only where the DNA matches it firmly. The size of a clone is reported for some rows only, either as once, few or many, or as a class for expanded clones.

abundance,v_gene,j_gene,d_gene,CDR3nt,CDR3aa
.,TRBV28,TRBJ1-1,.,TGTGCCAGTCCACGAGGTGGTGAAGCTTTCTTT,CASPRGGEAFF
.,TRBV19,TRBJ1-5,.,TGTGCCAGTAGTATACTTCCAGGTGGGCCTCAGCCCCAGCATTTT,CASSILPGGPQPQHF
.,TRBV29-1,TRBJ1-1,TRBD1,TGCAGCGTCCCCGGCGGACAGGTGAACACTGAAGCTTTCTTT,CSVPGGQVNTEAFF
.,TRBV21-1,TRBJ2-5,.,TGTGCCAGCAGCAAAGCGCGGGGAGGGCGGGTTCAAGAGACCCAGTACTTC,CASSKARGGRVQETQYF
.,TRBV29-1,TRBJ1-2,.,TGCAGCGTTGAAGAGGAGTGGGGGCGCGGGTATGGCTACACCTTC,CSVEEEWGRGYGYTF
.,TRBV15,TRBJ2-2,.,TGTGCCACCAGCACACGAGATGCATCGAACACCGGGGAGCTGTTTTTT,CATSTRDASNTGELFF
.,TRBV5-1,TRBJ1-2,.,TGCGCCAGCAGCGCCCGGGGGGGCGCAGGTAACTATGGCTACACCTTC,CASSARGGAGNYGYTF
.,TRBV19,TRBJ2-5,TRBD2,TGTGCCAGTAGTTTTCATAGCGGGTTCCAAGAGACCCAGTACTTC,CASSFHSGFQETQYF
few,TRBV9,TRBJ2-1,TRBD2,TGTGCCAGCAGCGCTGGGGCTAGCGGGTATTACAATGAGCAGTTCTTC,CASSAGASGYYNEQFF
.,TRBV27,TRBJ2-1,.,TGTGCCAGCAGCTTAAGAGGCCTAAGAGGGCAGTTCTTC,CASSLRGLRGQFF
.,TRBV28,TRBJ2-7,.,TGTGCCAGCACCCCCCCTAGCACCTACGAGCAGTACTTC,CASTPPSTYEQYF
.,TRBV7-2,TRBJ2-7,TRBD1,TGTGCCAGCAGCCCGGGACAGTCCGAGCAGTACTTC,CASSPGQSEQYF
.,TRBV27,TRBJ1-2,TRBD1,TGTGCCAGTTCTTCCGGGACAGCCCTTGGCGCGGGTCCTGGCTACACCTTC,CASSSGTALGAGPGYTF
.,TRBV4-1,TRBJ2-3,.,TGCGCCAGCAGCCAAGTAAGAGTGGCGGGAGATACGCAGTATTTT,CASSQVRVAGDTQYF
.,TRBV19,TRBJ1-1,TRBD1,TGTGCCAGTAGTATTGGGACAGGTAACACTGAAGCTTTCTTT,CASSIGTGNTEAFF
.,TRBV4-1,TRBJ1-5,.,TGCGCCAGCAGCCAAGGAGGAGGGGCGGTCGGCAATCAGCCCCAGCATTTT,CASSQGGGAVGNQPQHF
.,TRBV7-3,TRBJ1-1,.,TGTGCCAGCAGCTTATCGGTGAACACTGAAGCTTTCTTT,CASSLSVNTEAFF
.,TRBV28,TRBJ2-3,TRBD2,TGTGCCAGCAGTTCCGGACTAGCGGGTACGCAGTATTTT,CASSSGLAGTQYF
.,TRBV5-8,TRBJ2-6,.,TGTGCCAGCAGCATATACTACTCTGGGGCCAACGTCCTGACTTTC,CASSIYYSGANVLTF
once,TRBV18,TRBJ2-2,.,TGTGCCAGCTCACCCTTTCGACAGGCGAACACCGGGGAGCTGTTTTTT,CASSPFRQANTGELFF
.,TRBV18,TRBJ1-1,TRBD1,TGTGCCAGCTCACCCCCGGGACCCAGGGGGACTGAAGCTTTCTTT,CASSPPGPRGTEAFF
.,TRBV4-3,TRBJ2-7,TRBD2,TGCGCCAGCAGCCAAGATATCCGTTTGGCGGGAGGGCCGCCCTACGAGCAGTACTTC,CASSQDIRLAGGPPYEQYF
.,TRBV28,TRBJ1-1,.,TGTGCCAGCAGTTTTGGGAGGGGATTTCGATACTCTGAAGCTTTCTTT,CASSFGRGFRYSEAFF
.,TRBV25-1,TRBJ1-3,.,TGTGCCAGCAGTCCGAGGACAGACCTCTCTGGAAACACCATATATTTT,CASSPRTDLSGNTIYF
.,TRBV7-9,TRBJ1-5,.,TGTGCCAGCAGCCATGACAGGATACTCAATCAGCCCCAGCATTTT,CASSHDRILNQPQHF
.,TRBV7-9,TRBJ2-1,.,TGTGCCAGCAGCTTACGCGGGATCGAGGGTAATGAGCAGTTCTTC,CASSLRGIEGNEQFF
.,TRBV29-1,TRBJ2-5,TRBD1,TGCAGCGTTGTAGGGACAGGGATGATTCAAGAGACCCAGTACTTC,CSVVGTGMIQETQYF
.,TRBV20-1,TRBJ2-2,.,TGCAGTGCTAGTATCGGGACACTTAACACCGGGGAGCTGTTTTTT,CSASIGTLNTGELFF
.,TRBV6-2/TRBV6-3,TRBJ2-7,TRBD1,TGTGCCAGCAGTTACCCCAACGTCGGGGACAGGTCTTACGAGCAGTACTTC,CASSYPNVGDRSYEQYF
few,TRBV7-2,TRBJ2-7,TRBD2,TGTGCCAGCAGCTTTGGGTTTGGAGCGGGAGATGCCGAGCAGTACTTC,CASSFGFGAGDAEQYF
.,TRBV6-5,TRBJ2-7,TRBD1,TGTGCCAGCAGTTCGACAGGGGGTAGGGGCGAGCAGTACTTC,CASSSTGGRGEQYF
.,TRBV29-1,TRBJ2-1,TRBD2,TGCAGCGTTGAACGACTAGCGCGTTACAATGAGCAGTTCTTC,CSVERLARYNEQFF
.,TRBV7-2,TRBJ2-7,TRBD1,TGTGCCAGCAGCTCACAGGGGTACGAGCAGTACTTC,CASSSQGYEQYF
.,TRBV3-1/TRBV3-2,TRBJ2-7,TRBD2,TGTGCCAGCAGCCAAGATCGGACTAGGCTCTCTTTGGAGCAGTACTTC,CASSQDRTRLSLEQYF
.,TRBV30,TRBJ1-2,.,TGTGCCTGGAGTCCTCTCCTCAGGGCTAACTATGGCTACACCTTC,CAWSPLLRANYGYTF
.,TRBV27,TRBJ2-2,.,TGTGCCAGTAAATACACCGGGGAGCTGTTTTTT,CASKYTGELFF
.,TRBV10-3,TRBJ2-3,.,TGTGCCATCAGCCCCTCCTCAGATACGCAGTATTTT,CAISPSSDTQYF
.,TRBV7-2,TRBJ2-7,.,TGTGCCAGCAGCTTAGTTGTTGCCGCAGACTACGAGCAGTACTTC,CASSLVVAADYEQYF
.,TRBV6-1,TRBJ1-4,.,TGTGCCAGCAGTGATGGGACATGGCTTAATGAAAAACTGTTTTTT,CASSDGTWLNEKLFF
once,TRBV7-2,TRBJ2-7,TRBD1,TGTGCCAGCACCCCGGGACAGGGGGTGAACTACGAGCAGTACTTC,CASTPGQGVNYEQYF
.,TRBV19,TRBJ2-1,TRBD2,TGTGCCAGTAGGACTAGCCCCAATTACAATGAGCAGTTCTTC,CASRTSPNYNEQFF
.,TRBV2,TRBJ1-5,.,TGTGCCAGCACCGCCGGTAGGGGGAATCGTCAGCCCCAGCATTTT,CASTAGRGNRQPQHF
.,TRBV3-1/TRBV3-2,TRBJ2-3,.,TGTGCCAGCAGCCAACTTGGCACAGATACGCAGTATTTT,CASSQLGTDTQYF
once,TRBV4-1,TRBJ2-1,TRBD2,TGCGCCAGCAGCCAAAGAGGTGCAGCGGGAGGGGACAATGAGCAGTTCTTC,CASSQRGAAGGDNEQFF
.,TRBV28,TRBJ1-1,.,TGTGCCAGCAGTCTAGCCAACACTGAAGCTTTCTTT,CASSLANTEAFF
.,TRBV20-1,TRBJ1-5,TRBD1,TGCAGTGCTAGTTCGGGACAGTCCAATCAGCCCCAGCATTTT,CSASSGQSNQPQHF
.,TRBV2,TRBJ1-4,TRBD1,TGTGCCAGCAGAAAGGGACAGGGGACTAATGAAAAACTGTTTTTT,CASRKGQGTNEKLFF
few,TRBV28,TRBJ2-2,TRBD2,TGTGCCAGCAGTCTCCCCAGGGGCCTACTTTTAGCGGGAGGGACCGGGGAGCTGTTTTTT,CASSLPRGLLLAGGTGELFF
.,TRBV4-3,TRBJ2-3,TRBD2,TGCGCCAGCAGCCAAGATCGAAGGTCGGGACTAGCGGGAGTTTCGGGCACAGATACGCAGTATTTT,CASSQDRRSGLAGVSGTDTQYF
.,TRBV7-5,TRBJ2-1,.,TGTGTCAGAAGTAGGGGACAGGGTTTCGATGAGCAGTTCTTC,CVRSRGQGFDEQFF
once,TRBV2,TRBJ2-1,.,TGTGCCAGCAGCAGGGACTCCCTCGATTCGTCACGGCAGTTCTTC,CASSRDSLDSSRQFF
.,TRBV28,TRBJ1-1,.,TGTGCCAGCACTGGGACATACACTGAAGCTTTCTTT,CASTGTYTEAFF
.,TRBV7-9,TRBJ1-3,TRBD1,TGTGCCAGCAGCCTAGAGACAGGGAGATATTCTGTCACCATATATTTT,CASSLETGRYSVTIYF
few,TRBV5-5,TRBJ2-7,TRBD1,TGTGCCAGCAGCTTAAGGACAGGCTACGAGCAGTACTTC,CASSLRTGYEQYF
.,TRBV5-1,TRBJ2-7,.,TGCGCCAGCAGCTCACAGAACCTCCTCTGGTACTTC,CASSSQNLLWYF